This is a list of T cell receptor beta chains from one sample in a study of beta chain features in type 1 diabetes. Generated by immunoSEQ multiplex PCR, the TCRdb table keeps only in-frame clones and is missing some. The table lists more than 100,000 clones, roughly 10% of them singletons. Sample: central memory CD4+ T cells from blood. The receptors originated from a man aged 25-45 years with type 1 diabetes. CDR3s include the opening cysteine and the closing phenylalanine or tryptophan. The D gene is left open where the match is weak. Some rows have no size entry. The others give once, few or many, or a class for an expanded clone.

d_gene: TRBD2
j_gene: TRBJ2-2
abundance: .
len: 14
v_gene: TRBV6-5
CDR3aa: CASRRLAAYGELFF
CDR3nt: TGTGCCAGCAGACGACTAGCGGCTTACGGGGAGCTGTTTTTT

d_gene: .
j_gene: TRBJ1-2
abundance: few
len: 14
v_gene: TRBV18
CDR3aa: CASSPGRQDYGYTF
CDR3nt: TGTGCCAGCTCACCAGGCCGACAGGACTATGGCTACACCTTC

d_gene: .
j_gene: TRBJ1-4
abundance: few
len: 17
v_gene: TRBV28
CDR3aa: CASRWSRTRRPNEKLFF
CDR3nt: TGTGCCAGCAGATGGTCCAGGACAAGAAGGCCGAATGAAAAACTGTTTTTT

d_gene: TRBD1
j_gene: TRBJ1-2
abundance: few
len: 11
v_gene: TRBV7-9
CDR3aa: CASSYGQAATF
CDR3nt: TGTGCCAGCAGCTACGGACAGGCGGCCACCTTC

d_gene: TRBD1
j_gene: TRBJ2-1
abundance: few
len: 15
v_gene: TRBV12-5
CDR3aa: CASGLGGQGRNEQFF
CDR3nt: TGTGCTAGTGGTTTGGGGGGACAGGGGAGGAATGAGCAGTTCTTC

d_gene: .
j_gene: TRBJ2-1
abundance: .
len: 15
v_gene: TRBV6-1
CDR3aa: CASSEAGSMGNEQFF
CDR3nt: TGTGCCAGCAGTGAAGCGGGGAGTATGGGCAATGAGCAGTTCTTC

d_gene: .
j_gene: TRBJ2-4
abundance: .
len: 15
v_gene: TRBV6-5
CDR3aa: CASSTPRGAKNIQYF
CDR3nt: TGTGCCAGCAGTACTCCTAGGGGAGCCAAAAACATTCAGTACTTC

d_gene: .
j_gene: TRBJ1-2
abundance: .
len: 16
v_gene: TRBV7-2
CDR3aa: CASSLTPWGQGEGYTF
CDR3nt: TGTGCCAGCAGCTTGACCCCTTGGGGGCAGGGAGAAGGCTACACCTTC

d_gene: .
j_gene: TRBJ2-7
abundance: few
len: 15
v_gene: TRBV6-5
CDR3aa: CASSPSRQVPYEQYF
CDR3nt: TGTGCCAGCAGTCCATCTCGACAGGTCCCTTACGAGCAGTACTTC

d_gene: .
j_gene: TRBJ1-5
abundance: .
len: 16
v_gene: TRBV28
CDR3aa: CASRPGSGPENQPQHF
CDR3nt: TGTGCCAGCAGGCCAGGGTCCGGACCCGAGAATCAGCCCCAGCATTTT

d_gene: .
j_gene: TRBJ1-5
abundance: many
len: 14
v_gene: TRBV23-1
CDR3aa: CASKSTYSNQPQHF
CDR3nt: TGCGCCAGTAAAAGCACCTATAGCAATCAGCCCCAGCATTTT

d_gene: .
j_gene: TRBJ1-6
abundance: .
len: 14
v_gene: TRBV28
CDR3aa: CASMTGGSRPPLHF
CDR3nt: TGTGCCAGTATGACGGGGGGGAGCCGGCCACCCCTCCACTTT

d_gene: .
j_gene: TRBJ1-1
abundance: few
len: 11
v_gene: TRBV20-1
CDR3aa: CSARLNTEAFF
CDR3nt: TGCAGTGCTAGACTCAACACTGAAGCTTTCTTT

d_gene: .
j_gene: TRBJ2-1
abundance: many
len: 11
v_gene: TRBV10-3
CDR3aa: CAISAVNEQFF
CDR3nt: TGTGCCATCAGTGCAGTCAATGAGCAGTTCTTC

d_gene: .
j_gene: TRBJ1-1
abundance: .
len: 13
v_gene: TRBV5-1
CDR3aa: CASSSTGNTEAFF
CDR3nt: TGCGCCAGCAGCTCCACAGGGAACACTGAAGCTTTCTTT

d_gene: .
j_gene: TRBJ1-1
abundance: .
len: 15
v_gene: TRBV6-1
CDR3aa: CASSENPLLNTEAFF
CDR3nt: TGTGCCAGCAGTGAAAACCCCCTATTGAACACTGAAGCTTTCTTT

d_gene: TRBD2
j_gene: TRBJ2-1
abundance: few
len: 14
v_gene: TRBV10-3
CDR3aa: CAISEGTSPNEQFF
CDR3nt: TGTGCCATCAGTGAGGGGACTAGTCCCAATGAGCAGTTCTTC

d_gene: .
j_gene: TRBJ1-6
abundance: few
len: 12
v_gene: TRBV6-6
CDR3aa: CASDSGDSPLHF
CDR3nt: TGTGCCAGCGACAGTGGAGATTCACCCCTCCACTTT

d_gene: TRBD1
j_gene: TRBJ1-1
abundance: few
len: 13
v_gene: TRBV28
CDR3aa: CASSSGQVNEAFF
CDR3nt: TGTGCCAGCAGCTCGGGACAGGTGAATGAAGCTTTCTTT

d_gene: .
j_gene: TRBJ1-1
abundance: .
len: 11
v_gene: TRBV14
CDR3aa: CASSPNAEAFF
CDR3nt: TGTGCCAGCAGCCCTAACGCTGAAGCTTTCTTT

d_gene: .
j_gene: TRBJ2-6
abundance: few
len: 16
v_gene: TRBV25-1
CDR3aa: CASSDKGLAGANVLTF
CDR3nt: TGTGCCAGCAGTGATAAGGGGCTGGCTGGGGCCAACGTCCTGACTTTC

d_gene: .
j_gene: TRBJ2-3
abundance: few
len: 13
v_gene: TRBV2
CDR3aa: CASSWANTDTQYF
CDR3nt: TGTGCCAGCAGTTGGGCTAACACAGATACGCAGTATTTT

d_gene: TRBD2
j_gene: TRBJ2-5
abundance: few
len: 16
v_gene: TRBV5-1
CDR3aa: CASSLGLAGRQETQYF
CDR3nt: TGCGCCAGCAGCTTGGGACTAGCGGGACGCCAAGAGACCCAGTACTTC

d_gene: TRBD2
j_gene: TRBJ2-7
abundance: many
len: 15
v_gene: TRBV4-2
CDR3aa: CASSQGLADPYEQYF
CDR3nt: TGTGCCAGCAGCCAAGGACTAGCGGACCCCTACGAGCAGTACTTC

d_gene: .
j_gene: TRBJ2-7
abundance: few
len: 14
v_gene: TRBV10-3
CDR3aa: CAISGRTESYEQYF
CDR3nt: TGTGCCATCAGTGGCCGGACAGAATCCTACGAGCAGTACTTC

d_gene: .
j_gene: TRBJ2-5
abundance: .
len: 14
v_gene: TRBV7-2
CDR3aa: CASSLDRVQETQYF
CDR3nt: TGTGCCAGCAGCTTAGACAGGGTGCAAGAGACCCAGTACTTC

d_gene: .
j_gene: TRBJ1-6
abundance: .
len: 14
v_gene: TRBV21-1
CDR3aa: CASRGSPYNSPLHF
CDR3nt: TGTGCCAGCAGGGGCAGTCCCTATAATTCACCCCTCCACTTT

d_gene: TRBD1
j_gene: TRBJ2-3
abundance: .
len: 15
v_gene: TRBV7-9
CDR3aa: CASSFAQGSADTQYF
CDR3nt: TGTGCCAGCAGCTTCGCACAGGGGAGTGCAGATACGCAGTATTTT

d_gene: TRBD2
j_gene: TRBJ2-1
abundance: few
len: 12
v_gene: TRBV29-1
CDR3aa: CSVLLGGYEQFF
CDR3nt: TGCAGCGTTCTCCTGGGAGGGTATGAGCAGTTCTTC

d_gene: .
j_gene: TRBJ2-7
abundance: .
len: 14
v_gene: TRBV7-6
CDR3aa: CASRSRTDSGEQYF
CDR3nt: TGTGCCAGCAGAAGCCGGACGGACTCGGGGGAGCAGTACTTC

d_gene: .
j_gene: TRBJ1-1
abundance: many
len: 13
v_gene: TRBV29-1
CDR3aa: CSSGGTTGEWAFF
CDR3nt: TGCAGCTCTGGAGGGACGACCGGAGAGTGGGCTTTCTTT

d_gene: .
j_gene: TRBJ2-7
abundance: .
len: 13
v_gene: TRBV9
CDR3aa: CASSVGPGYEQYF
CDR3nt: TGTGCCAGCAGCGTCGGACCGGGATACGAGCAGTACTTC

d_gene: TRBD1
j_gene: TRBJ2-5
abundance: .
len: 14
v_gene: TRBV5-1
CDR3aa: CASSPQTGTGTQYF
CDR3nt: TGCGCCAGCAGCCCCCAGACAGGGACCGGGACCCAGTACTTC

d_gene: TRBD1
j_gene: TRBJ2-1
abundance: .
len: 14
v_gene: TRBV28
CDR3aa: CASSSGQEINEQFF
CDR3nt: TGTGCCAGCAGTTCGGGACAGGAGATAAATGAGCAGTTCTTC

d_gene: .
j_gene: TRBJ1-1
abundance: few
len: 13
v_gene: TRBV5-1
CDR3aa: CASSLAGNTEAFF
CDR3nt: TGCGCCAGCAGCCTGGCAGGGAACACTGAAGCTTTCTTT

d_gene: TRBD1
j_gene: TRBJ2-4
abundance: .
len: 16
v_gene: TRBV6-6
CDR3aa: CASSPGQGGAKNIQYF
CDR3nt: TGTGCCAGCAGTCCCGGACAGGGGGGGGCCAAAAACATTCAGTACTTC

d_gene: .
j_gene: TRBJ1-6
abundance: few
len: 15
v_gene: TRBV27
CDR3aa: CASSLSTGIGSPLHF
CDR3nt: TGTGCCAGCAGTTTATCAACAGGGATAGGGTCACCCCTCCACTTT

d_gene: .
j_gene: TRBJ1-2
abundance: few
len: 15
v_gene: TRBV4-3
CDR3aa: CASSPQGDSAYGYTF
CDR3nt: TGCGCCAGCAGCCCACAAGGAGACAGTGCTTATGGCTACACCTTC

d_gene: .
j_gene: TRBJ2-1
abundance: .
len: 11
v_gene: TRBV20-1
CDR3aa: CSAPGLNEQFF
CDR3nt: TGCAGTGCCCCGGGACTCAATGAGCAGTTCTTC

d_gene: TRBD1
j_gene: TRBJ2-3
abundance: .
len: 15
v_gene: TRBV7-9
CDR3aa: CASSLGQGGTDTQYF
CDR3nt: TGTGCCAGCAGCTTGGGACAGGGTGGCACAGATACGCAGTATTTT

d_gene: TRBD1
j_gene: TRBJ1-1
abundance: few
len: 14
v_gene: TRBV5-1
CDR3aa: CASSAGTANTEAFF
CDR3nt: TGCGCCAGCAGCGCAGGGACAGCGAACACTGAAGCTTTCTTT

d_gene: .
j_gene: TRBJ1-1
abundance: few
len: 11
v_gene: TRBV30
CDR3aa: CACKPGRPAFF
CDR3nt: TGTGCCTGTAAACCAGGGCGACCAGCTTTCTTT

d_gene: TRBD1
j_gene: TRBJ2-2
abundance: few
len: 16
v_gene: TRBV9
CDR3aa: CASSNPGQGATGELFF
CDR3nt: TGTGCCAGCAGTAATCCGGGACAGGGGGCGACCGGGGAGCTGTTTTTT

d_gene: TRBD2
j_gene: TRBJ2-2
abundance: few
len: 15
v_gene: TRBV19
CDR3aa: CASSIGTSGIGELFF
CDR3nt: TGTGCCAGTAGTATTGGGACTAGCGGGATCGGGGAGCTGTTTTTT

d_gene: .
j_gene: TRBJ2-3
abundance: .
len: 15
v_gene: TRBV6-1
CDR3aa: CASSLIFTSTDTQYF
CDR3nt: TGTGCCAGCAGCCTCATATTTACTAGCACAGATACGCAGTATTTT

d_gene: .
j_gene: TRBJ1-1
abundance: .
len: 15
v_gene: TRBV6-5
CDR3aa: CASSYGGNMNTEAFF
CDR3nt: TGTGCCAGCAGTTACGGAGGCAATATGAACACTGAAGCTTTCTTT

d_gene: .
j_gene: TRBJ2-6
abundance: few
len: 15
v_gene: TRBV9
CDR3aa: CASSDYRSGANVLTF
CDR3nt: TGTGCCAGCAGCGATTATCGGTCTGGGGCCAACGTCCTGACTTTC

d_gene: .
j_gene: TRBJ1-2
abundance: .
len: 12
v_gene: TRBV6-6
CDR3aa: CASSRSSRGYTF
CDR3nt: TGTGCCAGCAGCCGCTCTTCGAGAGGCTACACCTTC